A single T cell receptor (beta chain) is shown here with its context. The data originate from a study of blood T cell repertoires in COVID-19. About the study: The samples span acute and convalescent COVID-19 from the United States, Italy and Spain. Sources were T cells, B-cell-depleted T cells, or PBMCs; the material itself was cDNA or gDNA.

Patients of the Seattle cohort, enrolled during active infection, were followed longitudinally. The CDR3 totals 14 residues. CDR1 SGHTA and CDR2 FQGNSA come from the germline V gene. V was trimmed by 5 bases and J by 5 bases, leaving 13 bases between them. In the original analysis: Estimated nucleated cell counts came from reference gene primer amplification. TCRdb's table, derived via immunoSEQ multiplex PCR, lists solely in-frame clones and lacks some. D and trimming come from the DNA, and the V and J calls and clone size come from that table. This sample carries 440,000 or so clones, 89% of them seen once, and the ten largest clones take 1.5% to 1.9%.

The chain carries TRBV7-2 and TRBJ2-1, with D perhaps TRBD1 (5 bases). This sequence was found in a woman between 40 and 50 years old with COVID-19, enrolled during active disease. Source material: peripheral blood. CDR3 residues: CASSPDVGHNEQFF. The CDR3, as DNA: TGTGCCAGCAGCCCGGATGTGGGGCACAATGAGCAGTTCTTC.